One sample yielded the 14 T cell receptor beta chains listed below, sequenced in a study of T cell responses to AZD1222 COVID-19 vaccine. The table came from immunoSEQ multiplex PCR; TCRdb's copy has only in-frame clones and leaves some out. This sample yields around 120,000 clones, of which about nine tenths are seen a single time; about 2.5% belongs to the top ten. The material sequenced was peripheral blood, taken 28 days after the second AZD1222 dose. The origin of the receptors is an adult who received the AZD1222 COVID-19 vaccine.

The V gene is TRBV9, the J gene TRBJ1-5; no definite D call. This CDR3 is 14 amino acids long. V was shortened by 0 bases and J by 5 bases, with 9 bases between the two germline ends. CDR1 is SGDLS and CDR2 is YYNGEE in the germline V gene. The chain's CDR3 is CASSVGASDQPQHF. CDR3 bases: TGTGCCAGCAGCGTAGGCGCGAGTGATCAGCCCCAGCATTTT.

The chain employs TRBV7-2 and TRBJ1-5; D not resolved. V was cut by 3 bases and J by 0 bases, with 9 bases left in between. CDR3 length: 15 amino acids. Germline loops: CDR1 SGHTA, CDR2 FQGNSA. CDR3 DNA sequence: TGTGCCAGCAGCTTCGAACCGGGTAGCAATCAGCCCCAGCATTTT. Its translation is CASSFEPGSNQPQHF.

This chain connects TRBV6-2 or TRBV6-3 to TRBJ1-1; no clear D gene. Germline values: CDR1 MNHEY, CDR2 SVGEGT. CDR3 length: 16 residues. V was clipped by 0 bases and J by 5 bases, with 16 bases between them. CDR3 DNA sequence: TGTGCCAGCAGTTACTCGAGGCGGGCGGTGGGTACTGAAGCTTTCTTT. Translating gives CASSYSRRAVGTEAFF.

This clone was observed a single time. The chain uses TRBV5-1 and TRBJ2-3; D call uncertain. The CDR3 loop spans 16 amino acids. Germline loops: CDR1 SGHRS, CDR2 YFSETQ. Trimming removed 3 bases at V and 0 bases at J, with 14 bases between. CDR3 residues: CASSSHPWQSTDTQYF. As DNA, the CDR3 is TGCGCCAGCAGCTCGCATCCTTGGCAGAGCACAGATACGCAGTATTTT.

This clone was observed a handful of times. This chain joins TRBV19 and TRBJ1-1; maybe TRBD1 (6 bases). The germline V gene has CDR1 LNHDA and CDR2 SQIVND (reference sequence). Trimming left V 6 bases short and J 4 bases short, with 24 bases between. This CDR3 is built from 17 residues. CDR3 in amino acids: CASRSGQGIILGTEAFF. DNA of the CDR3: TGTGCCAGTAGGTCGGGGCAGGGGATTATTTTGGGCACTGAAGCTTTCTTT. The full variable domain, in which reference TRBV19 and TRBJ1-1 provide the parts outside the CDR3, is DGGITQSPKYLFRKEGQNVTLSCEQNLNHDAMYWYRQDPGQGLRLIYYSQIVNDFQKGDIAEGYSVSREKKESFPLTVTSAQKNPTAFYLCASRSGQGIILGTEAFFGQGTRLTVV.

The V call is TRBV7-5, the J call TRBJ1-2. TRBV7-5 is assigned pseudogene status. The CDR3 runs to 17 residues. The DNA for the CDR3 is TGTGTCAGAAGCTTAGCCCCCATTTTGGGGGAAAACTATGGCTACACCTTC. Residues: CVRSLAPILGENYGYTF.

This rearrangement joins TRBV4-3 to TRBJ1-1; no firm D call. With 5 bases removed from V and 1 base from J, the gap between germline ends came to 14 bases. Germline CDR1 reads LGHNA; CDR2 reads YSLEER. This CDR3 region has 15 residues. CDR3 DNA sequence: TGCGCCAGCAGCAAAGGAACCGCAGGGAACACTGAAGCTTTCTTT. Translation: CASSKGTAGNTEAFF.

V is TRBV6-5 and J is TRBJ2-3; weak D call: TRBD2 (6 bases). The CDR3 runs 13 residues. V lost 8 bases and J lost 1, with 10 bases in between. Per the germline V gene, CDR1 is MNHEY and CDR2 is SVGAGI. The CDR3 nucleotides are TGTGCCAGCTGGGGCGGGGGCACAGATACGCAGTATTTT. Amino acid sequence: CASWGGGTDTQYF.

The rearrangement links TRBV5-4 to TRBJ2-5; possibly TRBD1 or TRBD2 for D (5 bases each). The CDR3 contains 14 residues. Per germline, CDR1 SGHNT and CDR2 YYREEE (reference sequence). Trimming shortened V by 0 bases and J by 7 bases, and 13 bases separated the two germline ends. DNA of the CDR3: TGTGCCAGCAGCTTGGGGCAGGGAGACGTGACCCAGTACTTC. It codes for CASSLGQGDVTQYF.

Comment on this clone: The junction shows a germline mismatch at one end, possibly a read error. The rearrangement joins TRBV15 to TRBJ1-1; D is perhaps TRBD1 (6 bases). Germline CDR1 LNHNV, CDR2 YYDKDF (reference sequence). The CDR3 is made up of 14 amino acids. CDR3 residues: CATNRDSSRGWSFF. The DNA of the CDR3 is TGTGCCACCAACAGAGACTCCAGTAGGGGGTGGTCTTTCTTT.

The CDR3, as DNA: TGTGCCAGCAGGGGCGGGGTTAGCACCGGGGAGCTGTTTTTT. This codes for CASRGGVSTGELFF. The rearrangement joins TRBV9 to TRBJ2-2; D may be TRBD2 (6 bases). The germline V gene has CDR1 SGDLS and CDR2 YYNGEE. The CDR3 runs 14 residues. The ends were cut back, 5 bases at V and 4 bases at J, with 12 bases in the middle.

This chain uses TRBV6-5 with TRBJ2-7, with TRBD1 identical over 9 bases. Germline CDR1 and CDR2: MNHEY and SVGAGI. This CDR3 is built from 16 residues. V was pared by 2 bases and J by 4 bases, with 9 bases of the junction left unmatched. CDR3 DNA sequence: TGTGCCAGCAGTTACGGGATACCGGGACAGGGTTACGAGCAGTACTTC. Residues: CASSYGIPGQGYEQYF.

The chain combines TRBV5-6 with TRBJ1-5; no definite D call. CDR3 length: 10 amino acids. Germline values: CDR1 SGHDT, CDR2 YYEEEE. V was pared by 6 bases and J by 9 bases, with 7 bases between. CDR3 sequence: CASMKLPQHF. CDR3 nucleotide sequence: TGTGCCAGCATGAAGTTGCCCCAGCATTTT.

V and J are TRBV7-2 and TRBJ1-1; D gene ambiguous. CDR1 and CDR2 from the germline V gene are SGHTA and FQGNSA. V was shortened by 3 bases and J by 0 bases, with 11 bases between the two germline ends. This CDR3 region has 15 residues. The CDR3 DNA reads as TGTGCCAGCAGCTTGGACCGAAGCATGAACACTGAAGCTTTCTTT. This codes for CASSLDRSMNTEAFF. The full variable domain, rest sourced from reference TRBV7-2 and TRBJ1-1, is GAGVSQSPSNKVTEKGKDVELRCDPISGHTALYWYRQSLGQGLEFLIYFQGNSAPDKSGLPSDRFSAERTGGSVSTLTIQRTQQEDSAVYLCASSLDRSMNTEAFFGQGTRLTVV.